The 20 T cell receptor beta chains presented below share a single source sample, sequenced in a study of identical twins. TCRdb processed the 5' RACE reads anew with MiXCR; each CDR3 protein has one entry. The sample records 310,000 or so distinct CDR3 sequences, 8% to 9.5% being singletons. These data also formed part of another study, on yellow fever vaccine responses in identical twins.

The sequenced material came from CD8+ T cells sorted from blood. These receptors all stem from a woman between 18 and 30 years old in good health.

Ten or more counts support this clonotype. The CDR3 spells CSVEGLAGDSTDTQYF. CDR3 nucleotides: TGCAGCGTTGAAGGACTAGCGGGAGACAGCACAGATACGCAGTATTTT. V usage is TRBV29-1 and J usage is TRBJ2-3; the match to TRBD2 covers 12 bases. The CDR3 runs 16 residues. V trimming: 1 base; J trimming: 0 bases; junction bases outside the gene matches: 2. The germline V gene has CDR1 SQVTM and CDR2 ANQGSEA.

There are many counts of this clonotype. A read error may produce the germline difference seen at one junction end. The rearrangement joins TRBV12-3 or TRBV12-4 to TRBJ1-5; D call uncertain. This CDR3 has 14 amino acids. The CDR3 spells CASSLGGYNQPQHF. The CDR3 DNA sequence: TGTGCCAGTAGTTTGGGCGGATACAATCAGCCCCAGCATTTT.

This clonotype occurred many times. V usage is TRBV7-8 and J usage is TRBJ2-7; TRBD2 matches 9 bases. With 2 bases clipped from V and 5 bases from J, the junction kept 10 bases outside the gene matches. Germline CDR1 reads SGHVS; CDR2 reads FQNEAQ. CDR3 length: 16 residues. The DNA of the CDR3 is TGTGCCAGCAGCTTAAAGAGCGGGGGGTCCCTCCACGAGCAGTACTTC. Amino acid sequence: CASSLKSGGSLHEQYF.

This clonotype has only a few counts. DNA of the CDR3: TGTGCCAGCAGCCCTACACAGGGCAGGGGGCACGAGACCCAGTACTTC. Translation gives CASSPTQGRGHETQYF. The chain carries TRBV7-9 and TRBJ2-5; TRBD1 aligns across 8 bases. Germline lookup yields CDR1 SEHNR and CDR2 FQNEAQ (reference sequence). The CDR3 sequence is 16 residues long. After removal of 5 bases from V and 5 bases from J, the junction contained 13 bases not matched to a gene.

In its sample, this clonotype was seen a few times. The gene calls are TRBV7-8 and TRBJ1-1; 9 nucleotides agree with TRBD1. The CDR3 sequence is 15 residues long. The V and J ends lost 3 bases and 7 bases, in that order; junction bases with no gene match: 9. Germline loops: CDR1 SGHVS, CDR2 FQNEAQ. CDR3 bases: TGTGCCAGCAGCTTGCGTCATGGGACAGGGAATGAAGCTTTCTTT. Amino acid sequence: CASSLRHGTGNEAFF.

This clonotype has just a few counts. The genes are TRBV29-1 and TRBJ2-3; 9 nucleotides align to TRBD2. CDR3 size: 13 residues. The ends lost 7 bases at V and 5 bases at J; junction bases unmatched: 7. From germline, CDR1 is SQVTM and CDR2 ANQGSEA. The CDR3 DNA follows: TGCAGCGCCTATAGCGGGAGAGAAGATACGCAGTATTTT. Translated: CSAYSGREDTQYF.

The rearrangement uses TRBV28 and TRBJ2-7, with D maybe TRBD1 (5 bases). The germline V and J ends were trimmed by 2 bases and 6 bases, with 11 bases remaining between them. Germline values: CDR1 MDHEN, CDR2 SYDVKM. This CDR3 contains 13 residues. CDR3: CASSLMTRGEQYF. The CDR3 DNA sequence: TGTGCCAGCAGTTTAATGACAAGGGGCGAGCAGTACTTC.

This clonotype came up once. This CDR3 fails to terminate in the conserved phenylalanine or tryptophan, so it likely reflects a read error. The chain uses TRBV29-1 and TRBJ2-7; D is perhaps TRBD2 (6 bases). Between the trimmed V and J ends, which lost 1 base and 5 bases, there was a span of 15 bases. This CDR3 is built from 14 residues. Germline-derived CDR1 and CDR2 are SQVTM and ANQGSEA. CDR3 DNA: TGCAGCGTTGAAGGGAGGCGGGATCCCCACGAGCAGTACTTA. Residues: CSVEGRRDPHEQYL.

This clonotype was detected only a few times. The rearrangement links TRBV20-1 to TRBJ2-1; maybe TRBD1 (5 bases). Trimming removed 6 bases at V and 0 bases at J, with 18 bases between. This CDR3 contains 16 residues. CDR1 is DFQATT and CDR2 is SNEGSKA in the germline V gene (reference sequence). The CDR3: CSALVQGPFSYNEQFF. The CDR3 nucleotides are TGCAGTGCCTTGGTCCAGGGCCCCTTCTCCTACAATGAGCAGTTCTTC.

This clonotype appeared a few times. V is TRBV24-1 and J is TRBJ1-1; D unresolved. This CDR3 has 11 residues. Trimming shortened V by 2 bases and J by 12 bases, and 9 bases separated the two germline ends. Germline CDR1 is KGHDR and CDR2 is SFDVKD. The CDR3 DNA sequence: TGTGCCACCAGTGATTCCCTACAGACTTTCTTT. Translation: CATSDSLQTFF.

The chain has TRBV30 and TRBJ2-7, with a possible D match to TRBD2 (6 bases). CDR3 length: 16 residues. Germline V gene data show CDR1 as GTSNPN and CDR2 as SVGIG (reference sequence). V lost 0 bases and J 3 bases, leaving 18 bases between the germline ends. The DNA for the CDR3 is TGTGCCTGGAGTGTACTCGCCCTCTCGGGGGACTACGAGCAGTACTTC. Residues: CAWSVLALSGDYEQYF.

There are many counts of this clonotype. The chain is built from TRBV29-1 and TRBJ2-7; no clear D gene. This CDR3 is 15 amino acids long. Germline lookup yields CDR1 SQVTM and CDR2 ANQGSEA. V dropped 3 bases and J dropped 1 base, with 16 bases sitting between them. The CDR3 here is CSVEKPEKESYEQYF. CDR3 DNA: TGCAGCGTTGAGAAACCAGAGAAGGAATCCTACGAGCAGTACTTC.

This clonotype turned up a few times. The CDR3 DNA is TGTGCCAGCAGTTGGCCAGATACGCAGTATTTT. Its protein product is CASSWPDTQYF. The V and J genes are TRBV12-3 or TRBV12-4 and TRBJ2-3; no clear D gene. This CDR3 region has 11 residues. Trimming left V 4 bases short and J 4 bases short, with 3 bases between.

Many counts were recorded for this clonotype. The chain has TRBV29-1 and TRBJ2-7, with D uncertain. The CDR3 totals 16 residues. The ends were cut back, 4 bases at V and 0 bases at J, with 19 bases in the middle. In germline, CDR1 is SQVTM, CDR2 ANQGSEA. CDR3 in amino acids: CSVVGSLIGTSYEQYF. In DNA, the CDR3 is TGCAGCGTTGTAGGGTCTTTAATAGGAACCTCCTACGAGCAGTACTTC.

This clonotype was detected many times. The chain is built from TRBV7-9 and TRBJ2-5, with D tentatively TRBD2 (6 bases). V gave up 8 bases and J gave up 3 bases, with 10 bases separating them. This CDR3 is built from 12 residues. Germline loops: CDR1 SEHNR, CDR2 FQNEAQ (reference sequence). The CDR3 sequence: CASRRDEETQYF. In DNA, the CDR3 is TGTGCCAGCCGGCGGGACGAAGAGACCCAGTACTTC.

The table lists this clonotype with a few counts. This chain links TRBV6-2 or TRBV6-3 with TRBJ2-1; D remains ambiguous. V lost 6 bases and J lost 8, with 17 bases in between. Germline lookup yields CDR1 MNHEY and CDR2 SVGEGT. The CDR3 loop spans 14 amino acids. This CDR3 reads CASSPPYSSDEQFF. The CDR3 DNA sequence: TGTGCCAGCAGCCCACCCTACAGCTCCGATGAGCAGTTCTTC.

The chain recombines TRBV5-4 with TRBJ2-3; a weak D match, TRBD2 (6 bases). CDR3 length: 17 residues. Germline V lookup: CDR1 SGHNT, CDR2 YYREEE (reference sequence). V shed 2 bases and J shed 0 bases, with 16 bases lying between them. CDR3: CASSLEAGLGSTDTQYF. Here the CDR3 DNA reads TGTGCCAGCAGCTTAGAGGCGGGGTTGGGGAGCACAGATACGCAGTATTTT.

This clonotype was picked up many times. The V call is TRBV5-1, the J call TRBJ2-1; D remains ambiguous. The CDR3 contains 14 residues. The germline CDR1 and CDR2 sequences are SGHRS and YFSETQ. The V end was cut by 4 bases, the J end by 6 bases, with 14 bases between. The CDR3 region is CASSADPLLNEQFF. DNA of the CDR3: TGCGCCAGCAGCGCCGACCCCCTCCTCAATGAGCAGTTCTTC.

The gene calls are TRBV7-2 and TRBJ1-1, with unresolved D. CDR3 length: 13 residues. Germline lookup yields CDR1 SGHTA and CDR2 FQGNSA. Trimming stripped 6 bases from V and 3 bases from J, with 11 bases between. For the CDR3, the DNA is TGTGCCAGCAGGCCGGAAGGAGACACTGAAGCTTTCTTT. This gives the protein CASRPEGDTEAFF.

The rearrangement joins TRBV18 to TRBJ2-7, with D unresolved. V dropped 6 bases and J dropped 2 bases, with 11 bases sitting between them. Germline CDR1 is KGHSH and CDR2 is LQKENI. CDR3 length equals 13 residues. This chain's CDR3 is CASSPAVTYEQYF. CDR3 DNA sequence: TGTGCCAGCTCCCCCGCGGTAACCTACGAGCAGTACTTC.